A single sample gave rise to the 15 T cell receptor beta chains below, sequenced in a study of PD-L1 blockade in urothelial cancer. The protocol was immunoSEQ multiplex PCR, while the TCRdb copy is restricted to in-frame clones and leaves out a portion. The sample consists of about 43,000 clones, around 88% of them appearing once. The starting material was PBMCs, obtained around atezolizumab (anti-PD-L1) treatment. These receptors all stem from a man older than 75 with urothelial cancer.

The J gene is TRBJ2-3, the V gene TRBV28; 9 bases are shared with TRBD2. Germline lookup yields CDR1 MDHEN and CDR2 SYDVKM. Germline trimming cut 2 bases from V and 0 bases from J; bases unmatched to any gene: 9. This CDR3 region has 18 residues. CDR3 sequence reads: CASSLRASGVSSTDTQYF. CDR3 DNA sequence: TGTGCCAGCAGTTTACGGGCTAGCGGGGTGTCTAGCACAGATACGCAGTATTTT.

The rearrangement joins TRBV11-2 to TRBJ2-5; the D gene is possibly TRBD2 (6 bases). Trimming removed 0 bases from V and 7 bases from J, with 15 bases in between. Germline CDR1 is SGHAT and CDR2 is FQNNGV. This CDR3 has 15 residues. The chain's CDR3 is CASSLDHGRVGTQYF. The CDR3, as DNA: TGTGCCAGCAGCTTAGATCACGGGAGAGTCGGGACCCAGTACTTC.

Only one count was recorded for this clone. This rearrangement joins TRBV10-3 to TRBJ1-2; the match to TRBD1 covers 7 bases. Germline V CDR1 and CDR2: ENHRY, SYGVKD. V dropped 10 bases and J dropped 6; count of bases not matched to a gene: 11. This CDR3 is 13 amino acids long. Written as DNA, the CDR3 is TGTGCCACCGAGACAGGGACAAACAATGGCTACACCTTC. This translates into CATETGTNNGYTF.

This rearrangement joins TRBV19 to TRBJ1-2, with TRBD1 matching over 7 bases. V shed 4 bases and J 7 bases; nucleotides not matched to a gene: 9. CDR3 length: 14 amino acids. Germline V gene sequence: CDR1 LNHDA, CDR2 SQIVND (reference sequence). The CDR3 region is CASSTHDRVSGYTF. CDR3 in DNA: TGTGCCAGTAGTACTCACGACAGGGTCTCTGGCTACACCTTC.

CDR3 loop: CASSATGERGYTF. In DNA, the CDR3 is TGTGCCAGTAGTGCGACAGGGGAACGTGGCTACACCTTC. The chain is built from TRBV19 and TRBJ1-2, with TRBD1 identical over 8 bases. Germline CDR1 LNHDA, CDR2 SQIVND (reference sequence). V lost 5 bases, J lost 7 bases, and 6 bases stayed unmatched. The CDR3 totals 13 residues. The full variable domain, in which reference TRBV19 and TRBJ1-2 provide the parts outside the CDR3, is DGGITQSPKYLFRKEGQNVTLSCEQNLNHDAMYWYRQDPGQGLRLIYYSQIVNDFQKGDIAEGYSVSREKKESFPLTVTSAQKNPTAFYLCASSATGERGYTFGSGTRLTVV.

J is TRBJ2-1 and V is TRBV5-6; 7 bases agree with TRBD2. After removal of 2 bases from V and 5 bases from J, the junction contained 4 bases not matched to a gene. Germline CDR1 SGHDT, CDR2 YYEEEE. The CDR3 is made up of 14 amino acids. The DNA for the CDR3 is TGTGCCAGCAGCTTAGTGGGGGGGGACAATGAGCAGTTCTTC. It specifies CASSLVGGDNEQFF.

The chain recombines TRBV7-2 with TRBJ1-1, with a weak D call TRBD1 (6 bases). V lost 5 bases and J 1 base, leaving 11 bases between the germline ends. The CDR3 extends over 14 amino acids. Looked up from germline, CDR1 is SGHTA and CDR2 is FQGNSA. CDR3 nucleotide sequence: TGTGCCAGCAGCCTTAAGACAGGGAACACTGAAGCTTTCTTT. Translated, it gives CASSLKTGNTEAFF.

V and J are TRBV18 and TRBJ1-2; D unclear. This CDR3 spans 16 amino acids. Per the germline V gene, CDR1 is KGHSH and CDR2 is LQKENI. The V and J ends lost 3 bases and 0 bases respectively, with 14 bases between them. CDR3 protein: CASSPGRRLANYGYTF. The CDR3 region has the DNA TGTGCCAGCTCACCTGGTCGGAGATTAGCTAACTATGGCTACACCTTC. The entire variable domain, with the rest obtained from reference TRBV18 and TRBJ1-2, is as follows: NAGVMQNPRHLVRRRGQEARLRCSPMKGHSHVYWYRQLPEEGLKFMVYLQKENIIDESGMPKERFSAEFPKEGPSILRIQQVVRGDSAAYFCASSPGRRLANYGYTFGSGTRLTVV.

This rearrangement joins TRBV7-9 to TRBJ2-1; TRBD1 agrees at 11 bases. The ends lost 5 bases at V and 3 bases at J; junction bases unmatched: 15. CDR1 is SEHNR, CDR2 FQNEAQ, per germline (reference sequence). The CDR3 is made up of 19 amino acids. CDR3 coding DNA: TGTGCCAGCAGCCTAACAGGGACCGGGACAGGGGGGAGCTACAATGAGCAGTTCTTC. Protein sequence: CASSLTGTGTGGSYNEQFF.

This clone occurred once. The chain uses TRBV6-6 and TRBJ2-2, with D possibly being TRBD1 (5 bases). Germline V gene lookup returns CDR1 MNHNY and CDR2 SVGAGI (reference sequence). V gave up 7 bases and J gave up 5 bases, with 20 bases separating them. The CDR3 is 16 amino acids. Here the CDR3 DNA reads TGTGCCAGCATCACAGGTCAAACAGATTTGACCGGGGAGCTGTTTTTT. This sequence encodes CASITGQTDLTGELFF.

The chain links TRBV19 to TRBJ2-3; 10 bases line up with TRBD2. The CDR3 extends over 18 amino acids. After removal of 2 bases from V and 4 bases from J, the junction contained 12 bases not matched to a gene. The germline gives CDR1 LNHDA, CDR2 SQIVND (reference sequence). The CDR3 protein is CASSIRLASGRASDTQYF. The CDR3 region has the DNA TGTGCCAGTAGTATACGCCTTGCTAGCGGGAGAGCATCAGATACGCAGTATTTT.

A single count supports this clone. The CDR3 is CSAPSGNEQFF. The DNA of the CDR3 is TGCAGTGCACCGAGCGGCAATGAGCAGTTCTTC. The rearrangement uses TRBV20-1 and TRBJ2-1, with a possible D match to TRBD2 (5 bases). Trimming took 6 bases from V and 6 from J, leaving 9 bases between them. The germline gives CDR1 DFQATT, CDR2 SNEGSKA (reference sequence). CDR3 length: 11 residues.

This clone was recorded only once. The chain recombines TRBV5-5 with TRBJ2-7, with 7 bases that match TRBD1. CDR1 is SGHKS and CDR2 is YYEKEE in the germline V gene (reference sequence). Trimming cost V 5 bases and J 1 base; bases outside gene matches: 6. The CDR3 covers 14 residues. CDR3 region: CASRLQGLSYEQYF. The DNA for the CDR3 is TGTGCCAGCAGATTACAGGGGTTGTCCTACGAGCAGTACTTC.

The chain couples TRBV28 to TRBJ2-7; TRBD2 agrees at 9 bases. Trimming took 6 bases from V and 1 from J; bases not matched to a gene: 10. The CDR3 has 16 residues. The germline V gene has CDR1 MDHEN and CDR2 SYDVKM. The CDR3 protein is CASSPRLAATSYEQYF. In nucleotides, the CDR3 is TGTGCCAGCAGCCCAAGACTAGCGGCGACTTCCTACGAGCAGTACTTC. The full variable domain, in which reference TRBV28 and TRBJ2-7 provide the parts outside the CDR3, is DVKVTQSSRYLVKRTGEKVFLECVQDMDHENMFWYRQDPGLGLRLIYFSYDVKMKEKGDIPEGYSVSREKKERFSLILESASTNQTSMYLCASSPRLAATSYEQYFGPGTRLTVT.

The V gene is TRBV12-5, the J gene TRBJ2-7, with D possibly being TRBD1 (6 bases). CDR1 and CDR2 (germline): LGHNT, FRNRAP. This CDR3 has 14 amino acids. The V end was cut by 5 bases, the J end by 6 bases, with 17 bases between. CDR3 amino acids: CASGEPWGTSEQYF. CDR3 in DNA: TGTGCTAGTGGTGAGCCTTGGGGGACAAGCGAGCAGTACTTC.